Listed below are T cell receptor beta chains from one sample, sequenced in a study of cytomegalovirus exposure and HLA in healthy donors. Only in-frame clones appear in the TCRdb table, and some are missing; sequencing was by immunoSEQ multiplex PCR. The table records around 99,000 clones, 73% of them present only once. Sequenced input: PBMCs. All receptors come from a middle-aged man in good health and CMV-seronegative. Both conserved end residues are part of each CDR3. The order of the fields is CDR3 DNA, CDR3 protein, J gene, V gene, D gene, clone size. A D gene is named only where the DNA matches it firmly. Not all rows give a size; the values are once, few, many and, for expanded clones, a class.

CDR3 DNA: TGTGCCAGCAGCGTCGGGGTGGCTAACTATGGCTACACCTTC; CDR3 protein: CASSVGVANYGYTF; J gene: TRBJ1-2; V gene: TRBV9; D gene: NA; clone size: NA
CDR3 DNA: TGTGCCAGTAGTTTCGGGACAGCGAACACTGAAGCTTTCTTT; CDR3 protein: CASSFGTANTEAFF; J gene: TRBJ1-1; V gene: TRBV19; D gene: TRBD1; clone size: few
CDR3 DNA: TGTGCCAGTAGTATAGGACAGGGGCGCAATCAGCCCCAGCATTTT; CDR3 protein: CASSIGQGRNQPQHF; J gene: TRBJ1-5; V gene: TRBV19; D gene: TRBD1; clone size: NA
CDR3 DNA: TGTGCCAGCAGCTTAGTTCAGGGGGCCTACGAGCAGTACTTC; CDR3 protein: CASSLVQGAYEQYF; J gene: TRBJ2-7; V gene: TRBV7-2; D gene: TRBD1; clone size: NA
CDR3 DNA: TGCGCCAGCAGCCAGGTTTTTGGTCTCACAGCGGGTGGCTACACCTTC; CDR3 protein: CASSQVFGLTAGGYTF; J gene: TRBJ1-2; V gene: TRBV4-3; D gene: NA; clone size: NA
CDR3 DNA: TGCGCCAGCAGTTCTAGCCGGCACGAGCAGTACTTC; CDR3 protein: CASSSSRHEQYF; J gene: TRBJ2-7; V gene: TRBV10-2; D gene: NA; clone size: once
CDR3 DNA: TGCGCCAGCAGGTTAACAGGGGGCCAAGAGACCCAGTACTTC; CDR3 protein: CASRLTGGQETQYF; J gene: TRBJ2-5; V gene: TRBV5-1; D gene: TRBD1; clone size: once
CDR3 DNA: TGCGCCAGCAGCCAGCAGGACATCCCACTCTACAATGAGCAGTTCTTC; CDR3 protein: CASSQQDIPLYNEQFF; J gene: TRBJ2-1; V gene: TRBV4-3; D gene: NA; clone size: NA
CDR3 DNA: TGTGCCAGCAGCGACTACTATGGCTACACCTTC; CDR3 protein: CASSDYYGYTF; J gene: TRBJ1-2; V gene: TRBV6-1; D gene: NA; clone size: NA
CDR3 DNA: TGTGCCAGTAGTGGGACAGGGAATCAGCCCCAGCATTTT; CDR3 protein: CASSGTGNQPQHF; J gene: TRBJ1-5; V gene: TRBV19; D gene: TRBD1; clone size: few
CDR3 DNA: TGTGCCAGCAGCGGATCAATGTGGGCAGGGGATTATGGCTACACCTTC; CDR3 protein: CASSGSMWAGDYGYTF; J gene: TRBJ1-2; V gene: TRBV7-8; D gene: NA; clone size: NA
CDR3 DNA: TGTGCCAGCAAGGATGAGGGCTCCACAGATACGCAGTATTTT; CDR3 protein: CASKDEGSTDTQYF; J gene: TRBJ2-3; V gene: TRBV2; D gene: NA; clone size: once
CDR3 DNA: TGTGCCAGTAGTATACAGGGAGGGGGCAATCAGCCCCAGCATTTT; CDR3 protein: CASSIQGGGNQPQHF; J gene: TRBJ1-5; V gene: TRBV19; D gene: NA; clone size: NA
CDR3 DNA: TGTGCCAGCAGAACTTCGTATGGCGAGCAGTACTTC; CDR3 protein: CASRTSYGEQYF; J gene: TRBJ2-7; V gene: TRBV27; D gene: NA; clone size: few
CDR3 DNA: TGTGCCAGCAGCTTTACCTCGGACAGGTTTAATGAAAAACTGTTTTTT; CDR3 protein: CASSFTSDRFNEKLFF; J gene: TRBJ1-4; V gene: TRBV13; D gene: TRBD1; clone size: few
CDR3 DNA: TGCAGCGTTGACCCCGGGGCTAGCGGGGAGACCCAGTACTTC; CDR3 protein: CSVDPGASGETQYF; J gene: TRBJ2-5; V gene: TRBV29-1; D gene: TRBD2; clone size: NA
CDR3 DNA: TGTGCCAGCAGCCTGAGGGGGGGTTCCTACGAGCAGTACTTC; CDR3 protein: CASSLRGGSYEQYF; J gene: TRBJ2-7; V gene: TRBV5-5; D gene: NA; clone size: NA
CDR3 DNA: TGTGCCAGCGTGAGGGAGGATAGTGGCTACACCTTC; CDR3 protein: CASVREDSGYTF; J gene: TRBJ1-2; V gene: TRBV28; D gene: NA; clone size: NA
CDR3 DNA: TGTGCCAGCAGTTTTAAAGGCGGGACTTATGGCTACACCTTC; CDR3 protein: CASSFKGGTYGYTF; J gene: TRBJ1-2; V gene: TRBV28; D gene: NA; clone size: NA
CDR3 DNA: TGTGCCAGCCGTATCGGACAGGGCAATCAGCCCCAGCATTTT; CDR3 protein: CASRIGQGNQPQHF; J gene: TRBJ1-5; V gene: TRBV27; D gene: TRBD1; clone size: NA
CDR3 DNA: TGTGCCAGCAGCTTGATAGCCGGCAGGGGAGAGACCCAGTACTTC; CDR3 protein: CASSLIAGRGETQYF; J gene: TRBJ2-5; V gene: TRBV5-6; D gene: NA; clone size: large
CDR3 DNA: TGTGCCAGCAGTTTAGGGGCAGGTGGCTACACCTTC; CDR3 protein: CASSLGAGGYTF; J gene: TRBJ1-2; V gene: TRBV28; D gene: NA; clone size: NA
CDR3 DNA: TGCGCCAGCAGCTCGGGACAGGGGGCTGAAGCTTTCTTT; CDR3 protein: CASSSGQGAEAFF; J gene: TRBJ1-1; V gene: TRBV5-1; D gene: TRBD1; clone size: NA
CDR3 DNA: TGTGCCATCAGTCTATCTAGCGGGGGGGTATATGAGCAGTTCTTC; CDR3 protein: CAISLSSGGVYEQFF; J gene: TRBJ2-1; V gene: TRBV10-3; D gene: TRBD2; clone size: NA
CDR3 DNA: TGCGCCAGCAGCTTGGAACAGGAGATGTGGAATGAGCAGTTCTTC; CDR3 protein: CASSLEQEMWNEQFF; J gene: TRBJ2-1; V gene: TRBV5-1; D gene: NA; clone size: NA
CDR3 DNA: TGTGCCAGCAGTATGACAGGGGGAGCCAAAAACATTCAGTACTTC; CDR3 protein: CASSMTGGAKNIQYF; J gene: TRBJ2-4; V gene: TRBV2; D gene: TRBD1; clone size: few
CDR3 DNA: TGTGCCATCAGTGAAAAACTAGCGGGGGGGGAGATAGAGACCCAGTACTTC; CDR3 protein: CAISEKLAGGEIETQYF; J gene: TRBJ2-5; V gene: TRBV10-3; D gene: TRBD2; clone size: few
CDR3 DNA: TGTGCCAGCAGTAGGGACAGCCAAGAGACCCAGTACTTC; CDR3 protein: CASSRDSQETQYF; J gene: TRBJ2-5; V gene: TRBV25-1; D gene: TRBD1; clone size: few
CDR3 DNA: TGCGCCAGCAGCCAAGACAGGGTCGGGGGTGAAAAACTGTTTTTT; CDR3 protein: CASSQDRVGGEKLFF; J gene: TRBJ1-4; V gene: TRBV4-3; D gene: NA; clone size: many
CDR3 DNA: TGTGCTAGCAGCCCCATAGGACAGGGGATTTCGGGCGAGCAGTACTTC; CDR3 protein: CASSPIGQGISGEQYF; J gene: TRBJ2-7; V gene: TRBV7-7; D gene: TRBD1; clone size: few
CDR3 DNA: TGTGCCAGCATCAGACGGGGGGCACAAGAGACCCAGTACTTC; CDR3 protein: CASIRRGAQETQYF; J gene: TRBJ2-5; V gene: TRBV6-1; D gene: NA; clone size: NA
CDR3 DNA: TGCGCCAGCAGCTTGGGGGCAGCGAACACTGAAGCTTTCTTT; CDR3 protein: CASSLGAANTEAFF; J gene: TRBJ1-1; V gene: TRBV5-1; D gene: NA; clone size: NA
CDR3 DNA: TGTGCCAGCAGCTTAGAGCTCAATCCTCCGGAGACCCAGTACTTC; CDR3 protein: CASSLELNPPETQYF; J gene: TRBJ2-5; V gene: TRBV7-6; D gene: NA; clone size: few
CDR3 DNA: TGTGCCAGCAGTTACTCCGGGCGGGGTATTACCGGGGAGCTGTTTTTT; CDR3 protein: CASSYSGRGITGELFF; J gene: TRBJ2-2; V gene: TRBV6-5; D gene: NA; clone size: NA
CDR3 DNA: TGTGCCAGCAGCTTGGCCTACAGGGGGACCTACGAGCAGTACTTC; CDR3 protein: CASSLAYRGTYEQYF; J gene: TRBJ2-7; V gene: TRBV5-4; D gene: TRBD1; clone size: once
CDR3 DNA: TGTGCCAGCAGTTCAGGAGCGGGGCAGTACTTC; CDR3 protein: CASSSGAGQYF; J gene: TRBJ2-7; V gene: TRBV28; D gene: NA; clone size: NA
CDR3 DNA: TGTGCCAGTAGTATGGACAGGGAGGAGACCCAGTACTTC; CDR3 protein: CASSMDREETQYF; J gene: TRBJ2-5; V gene: TRBV19; D gene: TRBD1; clone size: NA
CDR3 DNA: TGTGCCAGCAGCTTACCGGGGGGCCCCTACGAGCAGTACTTC; CDR3 protein: CASSLPGGPYEQYF; J gene: TRBJ2-7; V gene: TRBV7-2; D gene: NA; clone size: once
CDR3 DNA: TGTGCCAGCAGCTTGGCCCAGGGGATCCACGAGCAGTACTTC; CDR3 protein: CASSLAQGIHEQYF; J gene: TRBJ2-7; V gene: TRBV7-9; D gene: NA; clone size: NA
CDR3 DNA: TGCGCCAGCAGCTTTTCATACTCGGCAACTAATGAAAAACTGTTTTTT; CDR3 protein: CASSFSYSATNEKLFF; J gene: TRBJ1-4; V gene: TRBV4-3; D gene: NA; clone size: many
CDR3 DNA: TGCGCCAGCAGCCAAGGTAGAAAAAACCCTGGAAACACCATATATTTT; CDR3 protein: CASSQGRKNPGNTIYF; J gene: TRBJ1-3; V gene: TRBV4-3; D gene: NA; clone size: NA
CDR3 DNA: TGTGCCAGCAGCTCGACCCTCGGGGAGGCTGGCTACACCTTC; CDR3 protein: CASSSTLGEAGYTF; J gene: TRBJ1-2; V gene: TRBV11-2; D gene: NA; clone size: NA
CDR3 DNA: TGTGCCAGCAGTGTCACGGCGGTAGATACGCAGTATTTT; CDR3 protein: CASSVTAVDTQYF; J gene: TRBJ2-3; V gene: TRBV6-4; D gene: NA; clone size: NA
CDR3 DNA: TGTGCCAGCAGTGCAAGCGGGTTCAAAAACATTCAGTACTTC; CDR3 protein: CASSASGFKNIQYF; J gene: TRBJ2-4; V gene: TRBV25-1; D gene: NA; clone size: NA
CDR3 DNA: TGTGCCAGCAGTGAGCCGGGGAGCAATCAGCCCCAGCATTTT; CDR3 protein: CASSEPGSNQPQHF; J gene: TRBJ1-5; V gene: TRBV2; D gene: NA; clone size: NA
CDR3 DNA: TGTGCCAGCAGCTTTTTATCGGCTTTCTTT; CDR3 protein: CASSFLSAFF; J gene: TRBJ1-1; V gene: TRBV5-8; D gene: NA; clone size: NA
CDR3 DNA: TGTGCCAGCAGCCAAACCCCCGGGACTAGGAACTACGAGCAGTACTTC; CDR3 protein: CASSQTPGTRNYEQYF; J gene: TRBJ2-7; V gene: TRBV7-2; D gene: TRBD2; clone size: NA
CDR3 DNA: TGTGCCAGCAGCGCCACCGCCCTGGACAGGGACTATGGCTACACCTTC; CDR3 protein: CASSATALDRDYGYTF; J gene: TRBJ1-2; V gene: TRBV9; D gene: TRBD1; clone size: NA
CDR3 DNA: TGTGCCAGCAGCCATATCCCCGGGACTAGCAAGAACTACGAGCAGTACTTC; CDR3 protein: CASSHIPGTSKNYEQYF; J gene: TRBJ2-7; V gene: TRBV7-9; D gene: TRBD2; clone size: NA
CDR3 DNA: TGTGCCAGCAGTCCGCACGCAATCCCGACTAGCGGACAATACAATGAGCAGTTCTTC; CDR3 protein: CASSPHAIPTSGQYNEQFF; J gene: TRBJ2-1; V gene: TRBV28; D gene: TRBD2; clone size: few
CDR3 DNA: TGTGCCAGCAGTATAACCGGGACAGGCAGTCAGCCCCAGCATTTT; CDR3 protein: CASSITGTGSQPQHF; J gene: TRBJ1-5; V gene: TRBV7-2; D gene: TRBD1; clone size: NA
CDR3 DNA: TGTGCCAGCAGTGAATACGGCGGGGAGCTGTTTTTT; CDR3 protein: CASSEYGGELFF; J gene: TRBJ2-2; V gene: TRBV6-1; D gene: NA; clone size: few
CDR3 DNA: TGTGCCAGTCGTATGCTGGGGGCCCCCTCTAGCACAGATACGCAGTATTTT; CDR3 protein: CASRMLGAPSSTDTQYF; J gene: TRBJ2-3; V gene: TRBV19; D gene: NA; clone size: few
CDR3 DNA: TGTGCCAGCACAACAAGGACTAGTCTTAGCACAGATACGCAGTATTTT; CDR3 protein: CASTTRTSLSTDTQYF; J gene: TRBJ2-3; V gene: TRBV7-2; D gene: TRBD2; clone size: NA
CDR3 DNA: TGTGCCAGCAGCGTTTTAGCGGGGGGGCACGATGAGCAGTTCTTC; CDR3 protein: CASSVLAGGHDEQFF; J gene: TRBJ2-1; V gene: TRBV7-2; D gene: TRBD2; clone size: NA
CDR3 DNA: TGTGCCAGCAGCGACAGGGCTCGAGGCACCGGGGAGCTGTTTTTT; CDR3 protein: CASSDRARGTGELFF; J gene: TRBJ2-2; V gene: TRBV6-5; D gene: TRBD1; clone size: NA